This section outlines one TCR beta chain sequence together with its context. These data come from a study of blood T cells in healthy people across ages. Germline loops: CDR1 LGHDT, CDR2 YNNKEL (reference sequence). CDR3 length: 12 amino acids. V lost 1 base and J 9 bases, leaving 7 bases between the germline ends. A second PCR, run for about 7 to 11 cycles, used a sample-barcoded 5' primer plus a J-beta primer mix. TCRdb analysed the 5' RACE reads with MiXCR anew, one entry per CDR3 protein. The data show 550,000 to 700,000 distinct CDR3 sequences, 25% to 30% seen once. The receptor's source is a woman in her 70s in good health. This rearrangement joins TRBV3-1 to TRBJ2-1; D gene uncertain. Sample: blood. CDR3 region: CASSQGQLEQFF. Written as DNA, the CDR3 is TGTGCCAGCAGCCAAGGGCAGCTTGAGCAGTTCTTC.